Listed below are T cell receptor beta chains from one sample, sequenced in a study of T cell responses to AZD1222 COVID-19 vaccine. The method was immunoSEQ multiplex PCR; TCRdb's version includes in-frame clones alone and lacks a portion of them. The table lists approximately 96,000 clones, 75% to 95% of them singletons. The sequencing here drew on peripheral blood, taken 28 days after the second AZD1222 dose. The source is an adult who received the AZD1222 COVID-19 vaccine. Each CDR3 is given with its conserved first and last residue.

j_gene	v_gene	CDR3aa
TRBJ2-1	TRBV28	CASSSHPGLTYNEQFF
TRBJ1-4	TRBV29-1	CSVGERGNEKLFF
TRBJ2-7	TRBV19	CASSMYRSRTYEQYF
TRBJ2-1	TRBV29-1	CSLRRLGYNEQFF
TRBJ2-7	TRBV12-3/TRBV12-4	CASSLVETYEQYF
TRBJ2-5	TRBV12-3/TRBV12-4	CASSRQSGKTQYF
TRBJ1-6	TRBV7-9	CASSLRGGFSPLHF
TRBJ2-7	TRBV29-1	CSVDSGVGNEQYF
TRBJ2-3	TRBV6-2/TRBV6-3	CASSRGLAGGSDTQYF
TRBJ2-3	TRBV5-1	CASSLAAGGTDTQYF
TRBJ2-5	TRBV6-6	CASSYEDRGVYETQYF
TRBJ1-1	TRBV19	CASSIGAGGGTEAFF
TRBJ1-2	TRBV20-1	CSATGTHYTF
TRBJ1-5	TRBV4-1	CASSQELNQPQHF
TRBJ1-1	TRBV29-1	CSVDEGAFF
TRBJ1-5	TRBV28	CASSQPRPQHF
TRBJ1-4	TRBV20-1	CSASKGVGEKLFF
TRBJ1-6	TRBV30	CAWSVPGGDNSPLHF
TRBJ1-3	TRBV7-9	CASSLPHSGNTIYF
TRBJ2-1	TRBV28	CASSLRLAGGISYNEQFF
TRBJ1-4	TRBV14	CASSLAPGDEKLFF
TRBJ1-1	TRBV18	CASSPGRTGVTEAFF
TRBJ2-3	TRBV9	CASSVFESTDTQYF
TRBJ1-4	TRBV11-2	CASSLEWDEKLFF
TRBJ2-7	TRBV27	CASSFLWAQGGYEQYF